This is a list of T cell receptor beta chains from one sample in a study of T cell responses to AZD1222 COVID-19 vaccine. TCRdb's copy holds only in-frame clones and misses some; the assay was immunoSEQ multiplex PCR. Here the sample spans about 86,000 clones, around 90% being singletons. This specimen consisted of peripheral blood, obtained on day 0 of MenACWY control vaccination. The receptors come from an adult in good health. The CDR3 runs from the conserved cysteine through the conserved F or W. The D gene is left open where the match is weak. Size values are once, few and many counts, or a class for expanded clones, and some rows have none.

CDR3nt	CDR3aa	len	abundance	v_gene	j_gene	d_gene
TGTGCCAGCAGTGAAGCGATCTCAGGGGGTCGTGAGACCCAGTACTTC	CASSEAISGGRETQYF	16	few	TRBV6-1	TRBJ2-5	TRBD1
TGTGCCAGCACCGATCTCCAAATCCAAGAGACCCAGTACTTC	CASTDLQIQETQYF	14	.	TRBV28	TRBJ2-5	.
TGTGCCAGCAGTACCCGGACTCAGGGCCCCACAGATACGCAGTATTTT	CASSTRTQGPTDTQYF	16	.	TRBV28	TRBJ2-3	.
TGCGCCAGCAGCCAACGCGGGGGCTCCTACGAGCAGTACTTC	CASSQRGGSYEQYF	14	.	TRBV4-1	TRBJ2-7	TRBD2
TGCAGCGCCTCACAGGGGACTAACACTGAAGCTTTCTTT	CSASQGTNTEAFF	13	.	TRBV29-1	TRBJ1-1	TRBD1
TGTGCCAGTAGATTCCGGACAGGGGCTTACGAGCAGTACTTC	CASRFRTGAYEQYF	14	.	TRBV19	TRBJ2-7	TRBD1
TGTGCCAGCGCAAGCAGGGGTGCTAGCACAGATACGCAGTATTTT	CASASRGASTDTQYF	15	.	TRBV3-1/TRBV3-2	TRBJ2-3	.
TGCGCCAGCAGGACGGGGACAGTTCAGTCCCTTCGCCAAGAGACCCAGTACTTC	CASRTGTVQSLRQETQYF	18	.	TRBV5-1	TRBJ2-5	TRBD1
TGTGCCAGCAGTGAAGCCAGCCCACCGGATTCACCCCTCCACTTT	CASSEASPPDSPLHF	15	.	TRBV2	TRBJ1-6	.
TGTGCCAGCACCCTAAGGCAGGGGGGCACTGAAGCTTTCTTT	CASTLRQGGTEAFF	14	.	TRBV6-5	TRBJ1-1	TRBD1
TGTGCCAGCAGCTTATCTGGGGTATTGGATTCACCCCTCCACTTT	CASSLSGVLDSPLHF	15	.	TRBV7-9	TRBJ1-6	.
TGTGCCATCAGTGAGGGGGTTCACTATGGCTACACCTTC	CAISEGVHYGYTF	13	.	TRBV10-3	TRBJ1-2	.
TGTGCCAGTAGTATAGTTCGGGGGCAGAATCAGCCCCAGCATTTT	CASSIVRGQNQPQHF	15	.	TRBV19	TRBJ1-5	.
TGTGCCAGCAGCTTGAACAGGGCGGACACTGAAGCTTTCTTT	CASSLNRADTEAFF	14	few	TRBV5-5	TRBJ1-1	.
TGTGCCAGCAGCGCCACAGGGGACCCAAACTATGGCTACACCTTC	CASSATGDPNYGYTF	15	.	TRBV7-3	TRBJ1-2	TRBD1
TGCGCCAGCAGCCAGACAGGGACTAACTATGGCTACACCTTC	CASSQTGTNYGYTF	14	.	TRBV4-1	TRBJ1-2	TRBD1
TGTGCCAGCAGCTTCGGTGGAGCGGCAGATACGCAGTATTTT	CASSFGGAADTQYF	14	.	TRBV7-9	TRBJ2-3	.
TGTGCCAGCAGCGGAGGGCAGGTGTTCACAGATACGCAGTATTTT	CASSGGQVFTDTQYF	15	.	TRBV9	TRBJ2-3	.
TGCAGTGGGGGACAGGGGATCTCCGCTTTCTTT	CSGGQGISAFF	11	.	TRBV20-1	TRBJ1-1	TRBD1
TGTGCCAGCAGTTCCAACTATGGCTACACCTTC	CASSSNYGYTF	11	.	TRBV28	TRBJ1-2	.
TGTGCCAGCAGTGAAACGGGACTAGCGGGGAACACCGGGGAGCTGTTTTTT	CASSETGLAGNTGELFF	17	.	TRBV6-4	TRBJ2-2	TRBD2
TGTGCCAGCAGCTTATATAGGGGCTACGAGCAGTACTTC	CASSLYRGYEQYF	13	.	TRBV11-2	TRBJ2-7	.
TGCAGTGCTAGTAAGGGAGGGAACACTGAAGCTTTCTTT	CSASKGGNTEAFF	13	.	TRBV20-1	TRBJ1-1	.
TGTGCCAGCAGCTTAGCAGGGCGCGACTATGGCTACACCTTC	CASSLAGRDYGYTF	14	.	TRBV7-8	TRBJ1-2	.
TGTGCCAGCAGCCCCTACCGCCGGGGGTCAGTGCAGTACTTC	CASSPYRRGSVQYF	14	.	TRBV3-1/TRBV3-2	TRBJ2-7	.
TGTGCCAGCAGCTTGATCGGGACCTCCTACGAGCAGTACTTC	CASSLIGTSYEQYF	14	.	TRBV5-4	TRBJ2-7	.